The 10 T cell receptor beta chains below come from one sample, sequenced in a study of T cells of healthy individuals. TCRdb re-derived calls from the 5' RACE reads in MiXCR, one entry per CDR3 protein. The table has about 57,000 distinct CDR3 sequences, roughly 16% seen once; the top ten hold around 4.6%. The receptors were sampled from a human donor in good health.

The rearrangement uses TRBV7-9 and TRBJ1-1; a possible D gene is TRBD1 (6 bases). Looked up from germline, CDR1 is SEHNR and CDR2 is FQNEAQ (reference sequence). The V and J ends lost 0 bases and 6 bases respectively, with 8 bases between them. The CDR3 covers 13 residues. This CDR3 reads CASSLAEGAEAFF. In nucleotides, the CDR3 is TGTGCCAGCAGCTTAGCGGAGGGGGCTGAAGCTTTCTTT.

This clonotype was counted many times. This chain joins TRBV6-5 and TRBJ2-5; 8 nucleotides agree with TRBD1. V lost 7 bases to trimming and J lost 4 bases; unmatched junction nucleotides: 5. This CDR3 has 13 residues. The germline V gene encodes CDR1 MNHEY and CDR2 SVGAGI. The CDR3 coding sequence is TGTGCCAGCACCGATGGACAGGGAGAGACCCAGTACTTC. Protein product: CASTDGQGETQYF.

The chain joins TRBV3-1 to TRBJ2-2; 8 nucleotides match TRBD1. With V trimmed by 0 bases and J by 6 bases, 15 bases remained unmatched. The CDR3 has 19 residues. Germline CDR1 LGHDT, CDR2 YNNKEL (reference sequence). The CDR3 protein is CASSQEVGWTGPTAGELFF. CDR3 coding DNA: TGTGCCAGCAGCCAAGAAGTAGGGTGGACAGGGCCAACAGCCGGGGAGCTGTTTTTT.

Only a few counts were recorded for this clonotype. This chain links TRBV4-3 with TRBJ2-7, with 8 bases fitting TRBD1. Looked up from germline, CDR1 is LGHNA and CDR2 is YSLEER. V gave up 0 bases and J gave up 2 bases; unmatched junction bases: 6. This CDR3 comprises 16 residues. In nucleotides, the CDR3 is TGCGCCAGCAGCCAAGATCAAGGACAGGGCACCTACGAGCAGTACTTC. This encodes CASSQDQGQGTYEQYF.

The table lists this clonotype with many counts. The chain is built from TRBV7-9 and TRBJ2-1, with D perhaps assigned TRBD1 or TRBD2 (5 bases each). Germline V gives CDR1 SEHNR, CDR2 FQNEAQ (reference sequence). The germline V and J ends were trimmed by 6 bases and 5 bases, with 17 bases remaining between them. This CDR3 is built from 15 residues. The CDR3 nucleotides are TGTGCCAGCAGACCTGGACCGAGGGGACACAATGAGCAGTTCTTC. It codes for CASRPGPRGHNEQFF.

The sample holds one count of this clonotype. The chain is built from TRBV5-6 and TRBJ2-5; 8 bases are a match to TRBD2. CDR1 is SGHDT and CDR2 is YYEEEE in the germline V gene. The CDR3 sequence is 14 residues long. Trimming removed 4 bases from V and 1 base from J; junction bases left unmatched: 3. The CDR3 sequence is CASSERGIQETQYF. Here the CDR3 DNA reads TGTGCCAGCAGCGAGCGGGGGATCCAAGAGACCCAGTACTTC. Supplemented by reference TRBV5-6 and TRBJ2-5, the full variable domain reads DAGVTQSPTHLIKTRGQQVTLRCSPKSGHDTVSWYQQALGQGPQFIFQYYEEEERQRGNFPDRFSGHQFPNYSSELNVNALLLGDSALYLCASSERGIQETQYFGPGTRLLVL.

This clonotype was observed at least ten times. V and J are TRBV4-1 and TRBJ1-2; 7 positions match TRBD1. CDR1 MGHRA and CDR2 YSYEKL come from the germline V gene. CDR3 length equals 15 residues. V was clipped by 1 base and J by 4 bases; unmatched bases: 6. The CDR3 here is CASSQGGGSPYGYTF. CDR3 in DNA: TGCGCCAGCAGCCAAGGAGGGGGCTCTCCCTATGGCTACACCTTC.

This clonotype was seen repeatedly, ten times or more. The chain uses TRBV15 and TRBJ2-7; D is uncertain. Germline CDR1 reads LNHNV; CDR2 reads YYDKDF (reference sequence). V was shortened by 0 bases and J by 4 bases, with 10 bases between the two germline ends. This CDR3 is built from 14 residues. The CDR3 coding sequence is TGTGCCACCAGCAGAGAAGACTGGAGTTACGAGCAGTACTTC. It specifies CATSREDWSYEQYF.

In this sample, this clonotype turned up a few times. The chain recombines TRBV4-2 with TRBJ1-1, with D hard to call. CDR1 LGHNA and CDR2 YNFKEQ come from the germline V gene. The CDR3 loop spans 15 amino acids. Trimming stripped 2 bases from V and 3 bases from J, with 13 bases between. The CDR3 spells CASSQQQDSHTEAFF. CDR3 sequence (DNA): TGTGCCAGCAGCCAACAGCAGGACTCCCACACTGAAGCTTTCTTT.

There are many counts of this clonotype. V usage is TRBV25-1 and J usage is TRBJ2-5, with 12 bases identical to TRBD2. CDR3 size: 16 residues. Per germline, CDR1 MGHDK and CDR2 SYGVNS. Losses at the gene ends were 3 bases for V and 1 base for J; bases not matched to a gene: 3. CDR3 sequence: CASSDGTSGPQETQYF. In DNA, the CDR3 is TGTGCCAGCAGTGATGGGACTAGCGGGCCCCAAGAGACCCAGTACTTC. Full variable domain (missing parts from reference TRBV25-1 and TRBJ2-5): EADIYQTPRYLVIGTGKKITLECSQTMGHDKMYWYQQDPGMELHLIHYSYGVNSTEKGDLSSESTVSRIRTEHFPLTLESARPSHTSQYLCASSDGTSGPQETQYFGPGTRLLVL.